Included here is one T cell receptor (beta chain) sequence, with context. No cognate antigen has been identified for it. Base qualities were left out, and no much larger clone turns up one base away. Healthy HIV-negative adults with no recently reported acute infections or vaccinations were included as donors. Every donor was a Caucasian adult residing in Nashville, Tennessee, USA. CD4+ T cells were enriched by magnetic negative selection; naive cells were then positively selected on CD45RA, and the negative fraction formed the memory subset. Blood was collected by leukapheresis, and PBMCs were isolated by Ficoll-Histopaque density gradient centrifugation and then cryopreserved in liquid nitrogen vapor phase. Purity and quantity of every magnetically sorted T cell population were checked by analytical flow cytometry. Each sorted fraction had its genomic DNA isolated and then quantified by UV absorbance on a Nanodrop 2000c.

The sample is drawn from a study of shared clonotypes between healthy human individuals (TCRdb year 2020). With respect to the entire study: The cohort comprised two women and a few men aged 18 to 49 years. For each donor, CD4 naive and CD4 memory were each run on three plates, CD8 naive on two plates, and CD8 memory on one plate. To estimate repertoire size and how much clonotypes are shared between individuals, the study performed deep sequencing of blood TCR repertoires from roughly five healthy adults. Different laboratories and diverse techniques were used to prepare libraries and sequence TCR repertoires, to increase sequencing depth and limit assay-specific biases. Between about 0.94 and 8.9 billion PBMCs per donor were obtained by leukapheresis.

General study outcomes and caveats: Larger estimated clonotype richness was generally found for naive subsets than for memory subsets. Rarefaction of sorted-subset datasets indicated incomplete sequencing despite the large sequencing depth. When several donors were compared, the shared fraction of clonotypes was about 5.2% for naive CD4, about 4% for naive CD8, roughly 2.3% for memory CD4, and about 0.36% for memory CD8. Only blood was sampled, and tissue TCR repertoires likely differ from those in blood. Clonotypes shared by all four sorted-subset donors showed higher generation probabilities than non-shared clonotypes. Based on pairwise subsampling, the degree of clonotype sharing among donors was expected to be affected by sequencing depth. The small number of donors limited the genetic and exposure-history diversity represented.

TCR CDR3 regions were amplified from genomic DNA by multiplex PCR using the deep immunoSEQ assay. For each cell subset, the extracted genomic DNA was distributed evenly across all wells of several immunoSEQ 96-well plates, and each plate served as one replicate. For sorted subsets, approximately 190 ng of genomic DNA, equivalent to 25,000 to 30,000 T cell genomes, went into each replicate PCR. The purified libraries were quantified using a Qubit 3.0 fluorometer, sized with a Bioanalyzer 2100, and then quantified again using the KAPA Library Quantification kit. A separate single-read 150-cycle Illumina NextSeq 550 flow cell was used to sequence each immunoSEQ 96-well plate. The authors processed their data as follows. The immunoSEQ output contained only junctional sequences without quality scores, so filtering could not match that applied to full-length reads. To assign V/J genes and CDR3, sequences were annotated against IMGT germline references using PyIR, a Python wrapper for IgBLAST v1.9. Reads were removed for weak V/J assignments (E-value above 1e-6), missing CDR3, stop codons, out-of-frame junctions, or ambiguous translated residues. A V3J clonotype was defined by an identical inferred V gene, J gene, and CDR3 amino acid sequence. The percentage overlap between two repertoires was calculated by dividing the number of shared unique clonotypes by the size of the smaller repertoire. RTK rarefaction, the Chao1 estimator, and Recon v2.1 estimates of unobserved clonotypes were used to assess repertoire richness. Generation probabilities for all TCRbeta clonotypes obtained by the gDNA method from a handful of donors were computed using OLGA. TCRdb carries this immuneACCESS record with in-frame sequences only. Its versions omit some clonotypes, under half of them owing to an unresolved V gene in the studies checked, with the rest unexplained. V and J calls and clone size follow that table, whereas D and trimming were derived from the DNA. The sample has 600,000 to 700,000 clones on record, around 78% of them singletons. The leading ten clones occupy about 1.8% of the sample.

Taken from the germline V gene, the CDR1 and CDR2 loops are SGHRS and YFSETQ. Trimming costs V 4 bases and J 2 bases, and their ends lie 18 bases apart. From cysteine to phenylalanine, the CDR3 is 16 amino acids long. The CDR3 DNA has 48 bases and is translated from base 1. The clonotype was recovered from a woman younger than 45 in good health. Sequenced input: memory CD4+ T cells sorted from blood. The cell subset or site label of this sample denotes: CD45RA-negative fraction. Recombination connected TRBV5-1 to TRBJ1-2, with the D gene not confidently named. The encoded CDR3 is CASSMTSGKSNYGYTF. The nucleotides are TGCGCCAGCAGCATGACGTCTGGGAAGTCCAACTATGGCTACACCTTC.